Below are 27 T cell receptor beta chains sequenced from a single sample in a study of CD8 T cells in ankylosing spondylitis. TCRdb re-derived calls from the 5' RACE reads in MiXCR, one entry per CDR3 protein. The sample holds fewer than 200,000 distinct CDR3 sequences, over 15% seen once. Sequencing was done on a sample of blood, either unsorted or a sorted T cell fraction (not recorded which). These receptors came from a male donor between 5 and 35 years old with ankylosing spondylitis or in good health (not recorded which).

In this sample, this clonotype turned up a few times. The chain uses TRBV20-1 and TRBJ2-1; D is possibly TRBD1 (6 bases). V lost 6 bases to trimming and J lost 8 bases, with 11 bases between them. The length of the CDR3 is 11 residues. Per the germline V gene, CDR1 is DFQATT and CDR2 is SNEGSKA (reference sequence). The DNA for the CDR3 is TGCAGTGCCATGGACAGCCATGAGCAGTTCTTC. It specifies CSAMDSHEQFF.

The V gene is TRBV7-6, the J gene TRBJ1-5; unclear D gene. Between the trimmed V and J ends, which lost 1 base and 6 bases, there was a span of 7 bases. CDR3 length equals 13 residues. Germline V gene sequence: CDR1 SGHVS, CDR2 FNYEAQ. The CDR3 loop is CASSLGGFQPQHF. The CDR3 DNA is TGTGCCAGCAGCTTAGGTGGTTTTCAGCCCCAGCATTTT.

This clonotype has just one count. The chain is built from TRBV20-1 and TRBJ1-5, with D tentatively TRBD1 (6 bases). The V gene lost 3 bases and the J gene lost 6 bases, with 15 bases spanning the gap. The CDR3 consists of 14 residues. Germline V CDR1 and CDR2: DFQATT, SNEGSKA (reference sequence). The CDR3 region is CSASLGRGGQPQHF. DNA for the CDR3: TGCAGTGCTAGTTTGGGCAGGGGAGGTCAGCCCCAGCATTTT.

This clonotype occurred many times. This chain connects TRBV6-5 to TRBJ1-2, with D perhaps matching TRBD1 (6 bases). Germline CDR1 is MNHEY and CDR2 is SVGAGI. The CDR3 length is 14 residues. V lost 3 bases, J lost 6 bases, and 14 bases lay in between. This CDR3 is CASSYSRDIDGYTF. Here the CDR3 DNA reads TGTGCCAGCAGTTATTCCCGGGACATTGATGGCTACACCTTC.

This clonotype was picked up many times. The chain has TRBV6-2 or TRBV6-3 and TRBJ2-1, with 7 bases aligning to TRBD2. Germline V gene data show CDR1 as MNHEY and CDR2 as SVGEGT. After removal of 7 bases from V and 5 bases from J, the junction contained 14 bases not matched to a gene. CDR3 length: 16 amino acids. The DNA of the CDR3 is TGTGCCAGCAACCCCATTTTCACGGGAGGCCACAATGAGCAGTTCTTC. Encoded protein: CASNPIFTGGHNEQFF.

The sample holds many counts of this clonotype. V gene TRBV24-1 combines with J gene TRBJ2-1; unclear D gene. Trimming left V 3 bases short and J 7 bases short, with 15 bases between. This CDR3 region has 15 residues. Germline loops: CDR1 KGHDR, CDR2 SFDVKD. This CDR3 reads CATSDTERLANEQFF. The DNA of the CDR3 is TGTGCCACCAGTGATACGGAACGGTTAGCTAATGAGCAGTTCTTC.

In its sample, this clonotype was seen many times. The chain links TRBV7-2 to TRBJ2-7; TRBD2 agrees at 15 bases. V lost 4 bases to trimming and J lost 4 bases; unmatched junction nucleotides: 8. This CDR3 comprises 17 residues. Germline CDR1 reads SGHTA; CDR2 reads FQGNSA. CDR3 DNA sequence: TGTGCCAGCAGCTCTGCGGGACTAGCGGGAGGTTCGTACGAGCAGTACTTC. Translation gives CASSSAGLAGGSYEQYF.

Many counts were recorded for this clonotype. The CDR3 is CSARDKVAVSYEQYF. The CDR3 nucleotides are TGCAGTGCTAGAGATAAAGTAGCGGTCTCCTACGAGCAGTACTTC. The V and J genes are TRBV20-1 and TRBJ2-7; possibly TRBD2 for D (6 bases). The germline V and J ends were trimmed by 0 bases and 0 bases, with 12 bases remaining between them. The CDR3 has 15 amino acids. Germline values: CDR1 DFQATT, CDR2 SNEGSKA (reference sequence).

This clonotype was counted at least ten times. The CDR3 spells CASSQSGGYEQYV. The DNA of the CDR3 is TGTGCCAGCAGTCAATCAGGGGGCTACGAGCAGTACGTC. The gene calls are TRBV27 and TRBJ2-7; 7 positions agree with TRBD1. The junction had 4 bases not matched to a gene; V was cut back by 5 bases and J by 3 bases. The length of the CDR3 is 13 residues. Germline V gene data show CDR1 as MNHEY and CDR2 as SMNVEV (reference sequence).

This clonotype appeared many times. The CDR3, as DNA: TGCGCCAGCAGCTTGACAGGGAGCGTATCGGATTCACCCCTCCACTTT. This codes for CASSLTGSVSDSPLHF. V usage is TRBV5-1 and J usage is TRBJ1-6; the D gene is possibly TRBD1 (6 bases). V lost 1 base and J lost 8, with 16 bases in between. The germline gives CDR1 SGHRS, CDR2 YFSETQ. This CDR3 contains 16 residues.

This clonotype was seen at least ten times. The chain recombines TRBV10-1 with TRBJ2-1, with 9 positions matching TRBD2. The CDR3 has 13 amino acids. Germline CDR1 WNHNN, CDR2 SYGVQD (reference sequence). V trimming: 4 bases; J trimming: 6 bases; junction bases outside the gene matches: 1. The CDR3 loop is CASSGSGSNEQFF. CDR3 in DNA: TGCGCCAGCAGTGGTAGCGGGAGCAATGAGCAGTTCTTC.

This clonotype was seen repeatedly, ten times or more. V usage is TRBV5-1 and J usage is TRBJ1-6, with D perhaps TRBD1 (5 bases). CDR1 SGHRS and CDR2 YFSETQ come from the germline V gene. This CDR3 comprises 14 residues. V lost 2 bases and J 8 bases, leaving 11 bases between the germline ends. The CDR3 sequence: CASSLRQGDSPLHF. CDR3 nucleotides: TGCGCCAGCAGCTTACGGCAGGGCGATTCACCCCTCCACTTT.

This clonotype appeared many times. J is TRBJ2-7 and V is TRBV7-6; 9 nucleotides align to TRBD1. The CDR3 contains 15 residues. After removal of 1 base from V and 3 bases from J, the junction contained 4 bases not matched to a gene. CDR1 SGHVS and CDR2 FNYEAQ come from the germline V gene. CDR3 bases: TGTGCCAGCAGCTTAGTTGGGGACAGGGTCTACGAGCAGTACTTC. This codes for CASSLVGDRVYEQYF. Based on the CDR3 plus reference TRBV7-6 and TRBJ2-7, the full variable domain is GAGVSQSPRYKVTKRGQDVALRCDPISGHVSLYWYRQALGQGPEFLTYFNYEAQQDKSGLPNDRFSAERPEGSISTLTIQRTEQRDSAMYRCASSLVGDRVYEQYFGPGTRLTVT.

In this sample, this clonotype turned up a few times. The chain recombines TRBV20-1 with TRBJ2-3, with TRBD2 matching over 9 bases. The CDR3 consists of 15 residues. The V gene end was trimmed by 3 bases and the J gene end by 2 bases; junction bases not matched to a gene: 6. CDR1 and CDR2 from the germline V gene are DFQATT and SNEGSKA (reference sequence). The CDR3 bases are TGCAGTGCTAGCGTGAGCGGGAGGTCCACAGATACGCAGTATTTT. Its protein is CSASVSGRSTDTQYF.

This clonotype appeared many times. The V and J genes are TRBV18 and TRBJ2-2; the match to TRBD2 covers 7 bases. CDR1 is KGHSH and CDR2 is LQKENI in the germline V gene. Trimming took 0 bases from V and 5 from J; bases not matched to a gene: 9. The CDR3 covers 17 residues. The CDR3 DNA is TGTGCCAGCTCACCACCGGGTGCGGGAGCTGGGACCGGGGAGCTGTTTTTT. Its protein product is CASSPPGAGAGTGELFF. Variable domain in full (rest from reference TRBV18 and TRBJ2-2): NAGVMQNPRHLVRRRGQEARLRCSPMKGHSHVYWYRQLPEEGLKFMVYLQKENIIDESGMPKERFSAEFPKEGPSILRIQQVVRGDSAAYFCASSPPGAGAGTGELFFGEGSRLTVL.

This chain connects TRBV3-1 to TRBJ2-5, with D possibly matching TRBD1 (5 bases). Germline assignment: CDR1 LGHDT and CDR2 YNNKEL (reference sequence). Trimming pared 4 bases from V and 2 bases from J, leaving 14 bases between. The CDR3 totals 15 residues. CDR3 sequence (DNA): TGTGCCAGCAGCCCCGGGCAGGGCCTACAAGAGACCCAGTACTTC. It yields the protein CASSPGQGLQETQYF.

This clonotype was observed many times. The gene calls are TRBV7-9 and TRBJ1-5, with D perhaps TRBD1 (5 bases). The CDR3 has 12 amino acids. Germline V lookup: CDR1 SEHNR, CDR2 FQNEAQ (reference sequence). The V gene lost 2 bases and the J gene lost 9 bases, with 8 bases spanning the gap. CDR3 sequence: CASSLRDGPQHF. DNA for the CDR3: TGTGCCAGCAGCTTACGGGACGGGCCCCAGCATTTT.

The chain joins TRBV20-1 to TRBJ2-7; 7 bases line up with TRBD2. CDR3 length: 14 residues. V trimming: 6 bases; J trimming: 0 bases; junction bases outside the gene matches: 8. CDR1 and CDR2 (germline): DFQATT, SNEGSKA (reference sequence). CDR3 region: CSALRGGSSYEQYF. The CDR3 nucleotides are TGCAGTGCCCTAAGAGGCGGGAGCTCCTACGAGCAGTACTTC.

This clonotype was counted ten times or more. V and J are TRBV11-2 and TRBJ2-2; D is unresolved. V was trimmed by 5 bases and J by 0 bases, leaving 10 bases between them. Germline V gene data show CDR1 as SGHAT and CDR2 as FQNNGV. This CDR3 comprises 15 residues. This chain's CDR3 is CASSPDRTNTGELFF. CDR3 bases: TGTGCCAGCAGCCCTGACCGAACGAACACCGGGGAGCTGTTTTTT.

Notes on this clonotype: A much bigger clone sits one base away, suggesting this may be a read error. The chain links TRBV7-2 to TRBJ2-3, with a tentative D call TRBD2 (5 bases). Germline values: CDR1 SGHTA, CDR2 FQGNSA. Trimming left V 2 bases short and J 5 bases short, with 14 bases between. The CDR3 length is 15 residues. CDR3 loop: CASSLQAAGGDTQYF. The CDR3 region has the DNA TGTGCCAGCAGCTTACAAGCGGCCGGTGGAGATACGCAGTATTTT.

This clonotype was counted ten times or more. V and J are TRBV12-3 or TRBV12-4 and TRBJ2-4; D might be TRBD1 or TRBD2, each matching 6 bases. This CDR3 is built from 15 residues. The V end was cut by 8 bases, the J end by 0 bases, with 14 bases between. The CDR3 loop is CASGGPNLAKNIQYF. DNA for the CDR3: TGTGCCAGCGGGGGGCCGAACCTAGCCAAAAACATTCAGTACTTC.

This clonotype was seen at least ten times. This rearrangement joins TRBV6-5 to TRBJ2-1, with 7 bases identical to TRBD2. The CDR3 is 15 amino acids. Germline trimming cut 5 bases from V and 0 bases from J; bases unmatched to any gene: 4. Looked up from germline, CDR1 is MNHEY and CDR2 is SVGAGI. The CDR3 sequence: CASSPGLVSYNEQFF. In DNA, the CDR3 is TGTGCCAGCAGTCCAGGACTAGTCTCCTACAATGAGCAGTTCTTC.

The V call is TRBV6-1, the J call TRBJ1-1, with TRBD1 matching 7 bases. Germline CDR1 and CDR2: MNHNS and SASEGT. V lost 11 bases and J lost 0; bases outside the gene matches: 12. The CDR3 totals 15 residues. CDR3 DNA: TGTGCCGGACTACCCGGGACAGTAATGAACACTGAAGCTTTCTTT. Amino acids: CAGLPGTVMNTEAFF.

This clonotype has at least ten counts. The chain is built from TRBV5-1 and TRBJ2-3; D not certain. The CDR3 contains 12 residues. The V end was cut by 4 bases, the J end by 3 bases, with 6 bases between. Germline V gives CDR1 SGHRS, CDR2 YFSETQ. The CDR3 DNA is TGCGCCAGCAGCGGGGTGACAGATACGCAGTATTTT. This encodes CASSGVTDTQYF.

This clonotype was detected ten times or more. The chain recombines TRBV12-3 or TRBV12-4 with TRBJ1-1; TRBD1 matches at 11 bases. The V segment lost 6 bases and the J segment 5 bases; nucleotides outside the gene matches: 14. The CDR3 contains 17 residues. The CDR3 DNA is TGTGCCAGCAGCTTAAGACGGACAGGGGGCAAAGGTACTGAAGCTTTCTTT. Its protein is CASSLRRTGGKGTEAFF.

Ten or more counts support this clonotype. J is TRBJ2-7 and V is TRBV27, with D perhaps given as TRBD1 or TRBD2 (6 bases each). The CDR3 totals 15 residues. Germline CDR1 reads MNHEY; CDR2 reads SMNVEV (reference sequence). Trimming shortened V by 5 bases and J by 4 bases, and 18 bases separated the two germline ends. CDR3 DNA sequence: TGTGCCAGCAGTCTTACAAGGACGGGGGCTTACGAGCAGTACTTC. The encoded protein is CASSLTRTGAYEQYF.

At least ten counts were recorded for this clonotype. V gene TRBV7-9 combines with J gene TRBJ2-2; a possible D gene is TRBD1 (5 bases). The germline CDR1 and CDR2 sequences are SEHNR and FQNEAQ (reference sequence). The CDR3 sequence is 17 residues long. V lost 2 bases and J lost 1, with 14 bases in between. The CDR3 sequence: CASSLLVWTKNTGELFF. In nucleotides, the CDR3 is TGTGCCAGCAGCTTACTTGTCTGGACAAAGAACACCGGGGAGCTGTTTTTT.